Reported below is one T cell receptor (beta chain). Cohort placement rested on clinical history that participants reported themselves. Donors in Cohort 3 counted as recovered after two negative PCRs, clearance, or symptom resolution. Germline V gene lookup returns CDR1 SGHRS and CDR2 YFSETQ. The length of the CDR3 is 14 residues. Trimming pared 4 bases from V and 6 bases from J, leaving 11 bases between. This record belongs to a study of blood T cell repertoires in COVID-19. Overall study context: COVID-19 samples, acute and convalescent, were from the United States, Italy and Spain. PBMCs, B-cell-depleted T cells, or T cells were the source of the cDNA or gDNA that made up the material.

Measured with immunoSEQ multiplex PCR; TCRdb has only the in-frame clones, and not every one. Among 190,000 or so clones listed, roughly 90% were seen once. This chain links TRBV5-1 with TRBJ1-6; D is possibly TRBD1 (6 bases). Input material: PBMCs or T cells enriched from blood (not recorded which). This TCR was sampled from a woman in her thirties who had recovered from COVID-19. The CDR3 bases are TGCGCCAGCAGCGCCCAAGGGGGTAATTCACCCCTCCACTTT. It translates to CASSAQGGNSPLHF.